The 21 T cell receptor beta chains below were found in one sample sequenced in a study of blood T cell repertoires in COVID-19. The repertoire was sequenced with immunoSEQ multiplex PCR; TCRdb's copy has only in-frame clones and lacks some. The repertoire holds a few hundred thousand clones, with 85% as singletons. Sample: peripheral blood. The origin of the receptors is a human donor in a cohort sampled during active COVID-19.

This sequence joins TRBV5-1 and TRBJ1-6, with TRBD1 as a possible D gene (6 bases). Trimming pared 0 bases from V and 9 bases from J, leaving 13 bases between. The CDR3 runs 15 residues. The germline gives CDR1 SGHRS, CDR2 YFSETQ. Here the CDR3 DNA reads TGCGCCAGCAGCTTGGATCGGGCCAGGGGTTCACCCCTCCACTTT. Translation: CASSLDRARGSPLHF.

This chain uses TRBV25-1 with TRBJ2-7, with TRBD1 identical over 7 bases. The V gene end was trimmed by 2 bases and the J gene end by 2 bases; junction bases not matched to a gene: 15. Germline CDR1 MGHDK, CDR2 SYGVNS. CDR3 size: 18 residues. CDR3 loop: CASSERASSAQGAYEQYF. The CDR3 nucleotides are TGTGCCAGCAGTGAACGAGCCTCCTCAGCTCAGGGGGCCTACGAGCAGTACTTC.

The J gene is TRBJ2-7, the V gene TRBV10-2, with a tentative D call TRBD2 (7 bases). Germline CDR1 and CDR2: WSHSY and SAAADI. The CDR3 runs to 14 residues. The ends were cut back, 3 bases at V and 2 bases at J, with 11 bases in the middle. As DNA, the CDR3 is TGCGCCAGCAGTGATCCGGGGGGCGCCTACGAGCAGTACTTC. Amino acids: CASSDPGGAYEQYF.

Only one count was recorded for this clone. The chain couples TRBV15 to TRBJ1-3; no reliable D call. The CDR3 loop spans 15 amino acids. The germline V and J ends were trimmed by 8 bases and 0 bases, with 14 bases remaining between them. Germline CDR1 reads LNHNV; CDR2 reads YYDKDF (reference sequence). DNA of the CDR3: TGTGCCACCGAGTTTGACACCAACTCTGGAAACACCATATATTTT. This encodes CATEFDTNSGNTIYF.

CDR3 nucleotide sequence: TGTGCCATCAGGGGGACAGATAGCAATCAGCCCCAGCATTTT. Translation: CAIRGTDSNQPQHF. V and J are TRBV10-3 and TRBJ1-5, with 7 bases aligning to TRBD1. V dropped 6 bases and J dropped 0; count of bases not matched to a gene: 2. In germline, CDR1 is ENHRY, CDR2 SYGVKD. CDR3 length: 14 residues.

This chain links TRBV7-3 with TRBJ2-4; 7 bases align to TRBD2. J lost 4 bases, V lost 5 bases, and 5 bases had no gene match. The CDR3 is made up of 14 amino acids. Germline V gives CDR1 SGHTA, CDR2 FQGTGA. As DNA, the CDR3 is TGTGCCAGCAGCGTTAAGCGGGGAAAAAACATTCAGTACTTC. It is translated as CASSVKRGKNIQYF.

The V and J genes are TRBV30 and TRBJ2-3; TRBD2 matches at 7 bases. This CDR3 spans 14 amino acids. Trimming removed 1 base from V and 4 bases from J; junction bases left unmatched: 5. CDR1 and CDR2 (germline): GTSNPN, SVGIG (reference sequence). Written as DNA, the CDR3 is TGTGCCTGGAGTGGGGGTCGGGGGGCAGATACGCAGTATTTT. Protein product: CAWSGGRGADTQYF. The entire variable domain, with the rest obtained from reference TRBV30 and TRBJ2-3, is as follows: SQTIHQWPATLVQPVGSPLSLECTVEGTSNPNLYWYRQAAGRGLQLLFYSVGIGQISSEVPQNLSASRPQDRQFILSSKKLLLSDSGFYLCAWSGGRGADTQYFGPGTRLTVL.

V gene TRBV7-6 combines with J gene TRBJ1-1; D is possibly TRBD1 (6 bases). Germline CDR1 reads SGHVS; CDR2 reads FNYEAQ. This CDR3 region has 13 residues. V gave up 5 bases and J gave up 3 bases, with 10 bases separating them. The CDR3 protein is CASSPRQDTEAFF. The CDR3 DNA reads TGTGCCAGCAGCCCACGACAGGACACTGAAGCTTTCTTT.

The chain employs TRBV9 and TRBJ2-3; a weak D match, TRBD2 (5 bases). The V end lost 0 bases, the J end lost 5 bases, and 13 bases lay between the germline ends. In germline, CDR1 is SGDLS, CDR2 YYNGEE. CDR3 size: 15 residues. In nucleotides, the CDR3 is TGTGCCAGCAGCGTAGCGGGGTCAGGCCAAGATACGCAGTATTTT. This encodes CASSVAGSGQDTQYF. Looking up the rest from reference TRBV9 and TRBJ2-3 gives the full variable domain: DSGVTQTPKHLITATGQRVTLRCSPRSGDLSVYWYQQSLDQGLQFLIQYYNGEERAKGNILERFSAQQFPDLHSELNLSSLELGDSALYFCASSVAGSGQDTQYFGPGTRLTVL.

This chain joins TRBV7-3 and TRBJ1-1, with D possibly being TRBD1 (5 bases). Per germline, CDR1 SGHTA and CDR2 FQGTGA. The germline V and J ends were trimmed by 2 bases and 10 bases, with 8 bases remaining between them. The CDR3 sequence is 11 residues long. CDR3 in DNA: TGTGCCAGCAGCTTAGGGGGGAGAGCTTTCTTT. It codes for CASSLGGRAFF.

The genes are TRBV24-1 and TRBJ2-3; tentatively, D is TRBD2 (6 bases). The germline CDR1 and CDR2 sequences are KGHDR and SFDVKD. Trimming left V 7 bases short and J 2 bases short, with 15 bases between. The CDR3 is 15 residues long. CDR3 DNA: TGTGCCACCAGCCGGGCGGGACTCCTCACAGATACGCAGTATTTT. This translates into CATSRAGLLTDTQYF.

The chain joins TRBV3-1 (or the pseudogene TRBV3-2) to TRBJ1-1; D ambiguous. Germline CDR1 and CDR2: LGHDT and YNNKEL (reference sequence). V was shortened by 0 bases and J by 4 bases, with 6 bases between the two germline ends. The CDR3 has 13 residues. The CDR3, as DNA: TGTGCCAGCAGCCAAGATGTGGCCACTGAAGCTTTCTTT. Translation gives CASSQDVATEAFF.

This clone has only one observation. V is TRBV11-3 and J is TRBJ2-3; the D gene is possibly TRBD2 (5 bases). Germline V lookup: CDR1 SGHNT, CDR2 YENEEA. With 5 bases removed from V and 2 bases from J, the gap between germline ends came to 8 bases. The CDR3 runs to 13 residues. Here the CDR3 DNA reads TGTGCCAGCAGCCGGGATCTCACAGATACGCAGTATTTT. It yields the protein CASSRDLTDTQYF.

V and J are TRBV5-1 and TRBJ2-7; 9 bases are shared with TRBD1. From germline, CDR1 is SGHRS and CDR2 YFSETQ. V trimming: 4 bases; J trimming: 1 base; junction bases outside the gene matches: 9. CDR3 length: 16 amino acids. CDR3 loop: CASSATGGSRSYEQYF. Written as DNA, the CDR3 is TGCGCCAGCAGCGCGACAGGGGGTTCCCGGTCCTACGAGCAGTACTTC.

CDR3 DNA: TGTGCCAGCAGCCCGACAGGGGTGCACGAAAAACTGTTTTTT. This translates into CASSPTGVHEKLFF. The rearrangement links TRBV5-5 to TRBJ1-4; TRBD1 matches 8 bases. CDR3 length equals 14 residues. Per the germline V gene, CDR1 is SGHKS and CDR2 is YYEKEE (reference sequence). The V gene end was trimmed by 4 bases and the J gene end by 8 bases; junction bases not matched to a gene: 7.

CDR3 nucleotides: TGCGCCAGCAGCCTCGACAGGGTCGGATCCTACGAGCAGTACTTC. It specifies CASSLDRVGSYEQYF. This chain uses TRBV4-1 with TRBJ2-7; the match to TRBD1 covers 7 bases. This CDR3 contains 15 residues. V dropped 4 bases and J dropped 1; count of bases not matched to a gene: 7. Germline V gene lookup returns CDR1 MGHRA and CDR2 YSYEKL.

On this clone: Other DNA sequences in this sample translate to the same CDR3. The chain employs TRBV14 and TRBJ2-7; D unclear. CDR3 size: 13 residues. Looked up from germline, CDR1 is SGHDN and CDR2 is FVKESK. The V end was cut by 0 bases, the J end by 2 bases, with 5 bases between. CDR3 bases: TGTGCCAGCAGCCAAGATCTCGCCTACGAGCAGTACTTC. As protein: CASSQDLAYEQYF. Variable domain in full (rest from reference TRBV14 and TRBJ2-7): EAGVTQFPSHSVIEKGQTVTLRCDPISGHDNLYWYRRVMGKEIKFLLHFVKESKQDESGMPNNRFLAERTGGTYSTLKVQPAELEDSGVYFCASSQDLAYEQYFGPGTRLTVT.

V usage is TRBV4-1 and J usage is TRBJ2-1; D possibly corresponds to TRBD1 (5 bases). The length of the CDR3 is 14 residues. Germline V gene sequence: CDR1 MGHRA, CDR2 YSYEKL. Trimming cost V 2 bases and J 10 bases, with 15 bases left between them. The CDR3 DNA sequence: TGCGCCAGCAGCCAACTAGGGGCCCGGACAGAGCAGTTCTTC. Its protein is CASSQLGARTEQFF.

This rearrangement joins TRBV6-5 to TRBJ1-2; 9 bases are shared with TRBD1. This CDR3 spans 15 amino acids. The germline gives CDR1 MNHEY, CDR2 SVGAGI. V lost 5 bases and J lost 2; bases outside the gene matches: 6. This CDR3 reads CASSNSGQGNYGYTF. Written as DNA, the CDR3 is TGTGCCAGCAGTAATTCAGGACAGGGGAACTATGGCTACACCTTC.

The chain links TRBV12-5 to TRBJ2-6; D gene uncertain. The CDR3 sequence is 17 residues long. Germline-derived CDR1 and CDR2 are LGHNT and FRNRAP. Trimming shortened V by 2 bases and J by 1 base, and 12 bases separated the two germline ends. CDR3: CASGLYSTLSGANVLTF. In nucleotides, the CDR3 is TGTGCTAGTGGTTTGTACAGTACCCTGTCTGGGGCCAACGTCCTGACTTTC.

This rearrangement joins TRBV5-1 to TRBJ2-7; D is possibly TRBD2 (5 bases). This CDR3 region has 13 residues. Germline CDR1 is SGHRS and CDR2 is YFSETQ. Trimming stripped 0 bases from V and 5 bases from J, with 9 bases between. The CDR3 nucleotides read TGCGCCAGCAGCTTGGGGGGTAGCGACGAGCAGTACTTC. This translates into CASSLGGSDEQYF.